This T cell receptor beta chain appears in the sequencing data of a study of vaccination effects on CD4 cells after COVID-19. Sequenced by immunoSEQ multiplex PCR; TCRdb stores in-frame clones only, minus some. The repertoire holds 50,000 to 75,000 clones, with about 83% as singletons. Comments on this clone: Its antigen is unknown.

Subsequent to ten to eleven days of culture, CD4+ T cells were isolated. The CDR3 is 15 amino acids. V shed 1 base and J 4 bases; nucleotides not matched to a gene: 6. CDR1 and CDR2 (germline): SGHRS, YFSETQ. The gene calls are TRBV5-1 and TRBJ2-5; 8 positions match TRBD2. This receptor was obtained from a human donor who received a COVID-19 vaccine. Sequences were derived from CD4+ T cells from PBMCs cultured without peptide, sampled before COVID-19 vaccination. The CDR3 DNA reads TGCGCCAGCAGCTTGAGTCGGGGGGGCTTAGAGACCCAGTACTTC. Encoded protein: CASSLSRGGLETQYF.